A single sample is the source of the 18 T cell receptor beta chains below, sequenced in a study of cytomegalovirus exposure and HLA in healthy donors. The PCR was carried out with 60 Vbeta primers and 13 Jbeta primers. Measured with immunoSEQ multiplex PCR; TCRdb has only the in-frame clones, and not every one. This sample carries more than 120,000 clones, 70% to 85% of them seen once, and the ten largest clones take less than 3%. Source material: PBMCs. The receptors stem from a male donor in good health and CMV-seronegative.

The chain is built from TRBV9 and TRBJ2-1, with 12 bases that match TRBD2. The germline V gene encodes CDR1 SGDLS and CDR2 YYNGEE. The CDR3 length is 14 residues. V lost 8 bases, J lost 7 bases, and 7 bases stayed unmatched. The CDR3 here is CASQASGRGNEQFF. The DNA of the CDR3 is TGTGCCAGTCAAGCTAGCGGGAGGGGGAATGAGCAGTTCTTC. Supplemented by reference TRBV9 and TRBJ2-1, the full variable domain reads DSGVTQTPKHLITATGQRVTLRCSPRSGDLSVYWYQQSLDQGLQFLIQYYNGEERAKGNILERFSAQQFPDLHSELNLSSLELGDSALYFCASQASGRGNEQFFGPGTRLTVL.

This clone appeared once. The chain joins TRBV28 to TRBJ2-1; D is unclear. Germline V lookup: CDR1 MDHEN, CDR2 SYDVKM. The CDR3 totals 14 residues. V was pared by 3 bases and J by 6 bases, with 12 bases between. CDR3 sequence (DNA): TGTGCCAGCAGTTTTACTCTCGGAGCCAATGAGCAGTTCTTC. Amino acids: CASSFTLGANEQFF.

The gene calls are TRBV12-5 and TRBJ1-1; tentatively, D is TRBD1 (5 bases). The CDR3 totals 13 residues. CDR1 and CDR2 from the germline V gene are LGHNT and FRNRAP. Deletions cut 1 base from V and 6 bases from J, with 9 bases between. The CDR3 DNA reads TGTGCTAGTGGTTTGGCGGGACTACCTGAAGCTTTCTTT. As protein: CASGLAGLPEAFF.

The rearrangement uses TRBV4-3 and TRBJ2-7, with D tentatively TRBD2 (5 bases). V was pared by 0 bases and J by 1 base, with 13 bases between. The CDR3 runs 16 residues. Germline CDR1 LGHNA, CDR2 YSLEER. The CDR3 reads CASSQEPSGNSYEQYF. CDR3 bases: TGCGCCAGCAGCCAAGAGCCCAGCGGCAATTCCTACGAGCAGTACTTC.

The count of this clone is one. The chain links TRBV11-2 to TRBJ2-7; maybe TRBD1 (5 bases). This CDR3 has 13 residues. The V end was cut by 3 bases, the J end by 2 bases, with 8 bases between. The germline gives CDR1 SGHAT, CDR2 FQNNGV. The CDR3 loop reads CASSLGRAYEQYF. CDR3 nucleotides: TGTGCCAGCAGCTTGGGCAGGGCCTACGAGCAGTACTTC.

This chain joins TRBV9 and TRBJ2-1; 14 nucleotides align to TRBD2. V shed 6 bases and J 8 bases; nucleotides not matched to a gene: 10. Germline V gene sequence: CDR1 SGDLS, CDR2 YYNGEE. This CDR3 contains 16 residues. CDR3 sequence (DNA): TGTGCCAGCACGACCGGGACTAGCGGGAGTGTGTATGAGCAGTTCTTC. It specifies CASTTGTSGSVYEQFF.

This chain uses TRBV7-2 with TRBJ2-3; a weak D match, TRBD2 (6 bases). The germline V and J ends were trimmed by 5 bases and 0 bases, with 21 bases remaining between them. CDR1 SGHTA and CDR2 FQGNSA come from the germline V gene. This CDR3 comprises 18 residues. CDR3 sequence: CASSPKLRWGTSTDTQYF. DNA for the CDR3: TGTGCCAGCAGCCCAAAACTAAGGTGGGGGACTAGCACAGATACGCAGTATTTT.

V and J are TRBV19 and TRBJ2-1; 10 bases match TRBD1. V shed 9 bases and J 3 bases; nucleotides not matched to a gene: 8. Germline V gene data show CDR1 as LNHDA and CDR2 as SQIVND (reference sequence). The CDR3 is made up of 15 amino acids. The CDR3 DNA is TGTGCCAGCACGACCGGGACAGGGGTCTACAATGAGCAGTTCTTC. This encodes CASTTGTGVYNEQFF.

The chain is built from TRBV7-2 and TRBJ2-3; no reliable D call. Per the germline V gene, CDR1 is SGHTA and CDR2 is FQGNSA. This CDR3 comprises 14 residues. V gave up 2 bases and J gave up 1 base, with 7 bases separating them. DNA for the CDR3: TGTGCCAGCAGCTTATGGGCCGGCACAGATACGCAGTATTTT. Residues: CASSLWAGTDTQYF.

This clone was seen once. V usage is TRBV10-1 and J usage is TRBJ2-7, with TRBD2 identical over 12 bases. The CDR3 has 16 amino acids. V dropped 2 bases and J dropped 2; count of bases not matched to a gene: 4. CDR1 is WNHNN and CDR2 is SYGVQD in the germline V gene (reference sequence). The CDR3 sequence is CASSEGLAGLAYEQYF. As DNA, the CDR3 is TGCGCCAGCAGTGAGGGACTAGCGGGACTGGCCTACGAGCAGTACTTC.

This chain joins TRBV30 and TRBJ2-7; possibly TRBD1 for D (6 bases). CDR3 length: 13 amino acids. CDR1 GTSNPN and CDR2 SVGIG come from the germline V gene (reference sequence). V lost 3 bases and J 0 bases, leaving 9 bases between the germline ends. CDR3 loop: CAWRGAGSYEQYF. The CDR3 DNA sequence: TGTGCCTGGAGGGGGGCTGGCTCCTACGAGCAGTACTTC.

The rearrangement links TRBV9 to TRBJ2-1; D may be TRBD2 (6 bases). There are 13 residues in the CDR3. The germline V and J ends were trimmed by 3 bases and 7 bases, with 11 bases remaining between them. Per the germline V gene, CDR1 is SGDLS and CDR2 is YYNGEE. The CDR3 nucleotides read TGTGCCAGCAGCGGGGCGGGGCCTAATGAGCAGTTCTTC. Its translation is CASSGAGPNEQFF.

As regards this clone: Within the sample, other DNA sequences also encode this same CDR3. V is TRBV7-9 and J is TRBJ1-5; no definite D call. This CDR3 comprises 14 residues. Per the germline V gene, CDR1 is SEHNR and CDR2 is FQNEAQ (reference sequence). Between the trimmed V and J ends, which lost 1 base and 4 bases, there was a span of 8 bases. CDR3 loop: CASSLDPGNQPQHF. The CDR3, as DNA: TGTGCCAGCAGCTTAGATCCAGGAAATCAGCCCCAGCATTTT. The full variable domain, with the rest looked up from reference TRBV7-9 and TRBJ1-5, is DTGVSQNPRHKITKRGQNVTFRCDPISEHNRLYWYRQTLGQGPEFLTYFQNEAQLEKSRLLSDRFSAERPKGSFSTLEIQRTEQGDSAMYLCASSLDPGNQPQHFGDGTRLSIL.

The chain has TRBV5-6 and TRBJ2-5; 11 bases match TRBD1. The germline V gene has CDR1 SGHDT and CDR2 YYEEEE. This CDR3 has 16 residues. V lost 4 bases, J lost 2 bases, and 7 bases stayed unmatched. The CDR3 here is CASSIGQGAVQETQYF. The CDR3 DNA reads as TGTGCCAGCAGCATTGGACAGGGGGCAGTACAAGAGACCCAGTACTTC.

The chain combines TRBV27 with TRBJ2-2; 13 bases map to TRBD2. CDR1 MNHEY and CDR2 SMNVEV come from the germline V gene (reference sequence). V was pared by 6 bases and J by 0 bases, with 7 bases of the junction left unmatched. This CDR3 spans 18 amino acids. CDR3: CASRPIGTSGANTGELFF. The CDR3 DNA sequence: TGTGCCAGCAGGCCCATTGGGACTAGCGGGGCGAACACCGGGGAGCTGTTTTTT.

The gene calls are TRBV7-8 and TRBJ1-5; TRBD1 agrees at 7 bases. This CDR3 region has 14 residues. The ends lost 5 bases at V and 7 bases at J; junction bases unmatched: 8. Germline V lookup: CDR1 SGHVS, CDR2 FQNEAQ. The CDR3 coding sequence is TGTGCCAGCAGCCTAGGGACAGCGGGGCAGCCCCAGCATTTT. Protein product: CASSLGTAGQPQHF. Complete variable domain (other parts from reference TRBV7-8 and TRBJ1-5): GAGVSQSPRYKVAKRGQDVALRCDPISGHVSLFWYQQALGQGPEFLTYFQNEAQLDKSGLPSDRFFAERPEGSVSTLKIQRTQQEDSAVYLCASSLGTAGQPQHFGDGTRLSIL.

The rearrangement uses TRBV7-9 and TRBJ1-5; D is perhaps TRBD1 (5 bases). Germline V gene lookup returns CDR1 SEHNR and CDR2 FQNEAQ (reference sequence). The length of the CDR3 is 15 residues. V was trimmed by 5 bases and J by 7 bases, leaving 18 bases between them. Here the CDR3 reads CASSQGVGEEQPQHF. The CDR3 coding sequence is TGTGCCAGCAGCCAAGGGGTAGGGGAAGAACAGCCCCAGCATTTT.

This rearrangement joins TRBV7-2 to TRBJ2-7; 14 nucleotides match TRBD2. Germline V gene lookup returns CDR1 SGHTA and CDR2 FQGNSA. After removal of 4 bases from V and 0 bases from J, the junction contained 2 bases not matched to a gene. The CDR3 loop spans 16 amino acids. CDR3 sequence reads: CASSWGLAGVSYEQYF. The CDR3 DNA follows: TGTGCCAGCAGCTGGGGACTAGCGGGAGTCTCCTACGAGCAGTACTTC.